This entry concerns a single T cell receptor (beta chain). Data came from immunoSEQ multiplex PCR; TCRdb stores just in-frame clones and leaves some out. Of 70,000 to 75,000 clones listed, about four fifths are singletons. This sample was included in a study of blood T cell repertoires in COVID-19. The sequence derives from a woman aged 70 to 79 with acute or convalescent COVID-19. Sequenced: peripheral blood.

The CDR3 DNA is TGTGCCAGCAGCTGGGACAGGGGGCCGAACACTGAAGCTTTCTTT. Its protein is CASSWDRGPNTEAFF. This chain links TRBV11-3 with TRBJ1-1; 12 bases agree with TRBD1. This CDR3 is 15 amino acids long. CDR1 is SGHNT and CDR2 is YENEEA in the germline V gene. With V trimmed by 4 bases and J by 1 base, 1 base remained unmatched. Filled out from reference TRBV11-3 and TRBJ1-1, the complete variable domain reads EAGVVQSPRYKIIEKKQPVAFWCNPISGHNTLYWYLQNLGQGPELLIRYENEEAVDDSQLPKDRFSAERLKGVDSTLKIQPAELGDSAVYLCASSWDRGPNTEAFFGQGTRLTVV.